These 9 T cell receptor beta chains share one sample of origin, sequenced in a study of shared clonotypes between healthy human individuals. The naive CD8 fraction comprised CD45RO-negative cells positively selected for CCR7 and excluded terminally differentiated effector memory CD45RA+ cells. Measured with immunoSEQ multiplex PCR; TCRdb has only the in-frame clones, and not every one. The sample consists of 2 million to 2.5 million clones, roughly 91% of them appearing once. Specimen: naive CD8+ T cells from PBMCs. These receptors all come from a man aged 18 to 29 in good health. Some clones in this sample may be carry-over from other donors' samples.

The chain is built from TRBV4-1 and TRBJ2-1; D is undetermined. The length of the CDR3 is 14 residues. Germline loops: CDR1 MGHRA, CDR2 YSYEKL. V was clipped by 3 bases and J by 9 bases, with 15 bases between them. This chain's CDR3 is CASSHTRLGVEQFF. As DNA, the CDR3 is TGCGCCAGCAGCCACACACGCCTAGGTGTTGAGCAGTTCTTC.

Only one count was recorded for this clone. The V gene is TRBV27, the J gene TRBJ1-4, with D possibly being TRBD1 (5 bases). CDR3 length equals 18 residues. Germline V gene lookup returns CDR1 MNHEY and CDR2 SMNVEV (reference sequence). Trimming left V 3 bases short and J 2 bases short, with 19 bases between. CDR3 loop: CASSFRSLGGVTNEKLFF. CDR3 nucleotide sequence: TGTGCCAGCAGTTTTAGATCCCTTGGGGGGGTTACTAATGAAAAACTGTTTTTT.

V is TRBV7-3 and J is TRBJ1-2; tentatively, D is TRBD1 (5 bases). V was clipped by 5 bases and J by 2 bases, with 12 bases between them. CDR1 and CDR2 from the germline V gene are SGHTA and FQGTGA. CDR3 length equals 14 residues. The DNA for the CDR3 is TGTGCCAGCAGCCCTGGACACCGCAACTATGGCTACACCTTC. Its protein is CASSPGHRNYGYTF.

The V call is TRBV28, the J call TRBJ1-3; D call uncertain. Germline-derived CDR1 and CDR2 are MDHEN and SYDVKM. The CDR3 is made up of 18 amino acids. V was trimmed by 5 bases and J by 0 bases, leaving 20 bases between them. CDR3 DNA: TGTGCCAGCAGTCCCTACGGTAGTGCCACCTTCTCTGGAAACACCATATATTTT. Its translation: CASSPYGSATFSGNTIYF. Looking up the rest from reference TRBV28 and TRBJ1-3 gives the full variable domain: DVKVTQSSRYLVKRTGEKVFLECVQDMDHENMFWYRQDPGLGLRLIYFSYDVKMKEKGDIPEGYSVSREKKERFSLILESASTNQTSMYLCASSPYGSATFSGNTIYFGEGSWLTVV.

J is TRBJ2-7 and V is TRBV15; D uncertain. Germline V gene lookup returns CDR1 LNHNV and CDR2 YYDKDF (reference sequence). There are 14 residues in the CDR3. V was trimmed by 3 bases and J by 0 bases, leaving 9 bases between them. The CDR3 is CATSSTHSSYEQYF. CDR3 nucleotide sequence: TGTGCCACCAGCAGTACACATAGCTCCTACGAGCAGTACTTC.

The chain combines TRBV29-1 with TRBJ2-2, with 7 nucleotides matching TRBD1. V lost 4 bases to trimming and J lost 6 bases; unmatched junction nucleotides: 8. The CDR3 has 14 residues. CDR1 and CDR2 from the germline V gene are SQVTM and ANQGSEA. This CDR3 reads CSVAQSTGSGELFF. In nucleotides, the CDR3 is TGCAGCGTTGCCCAATCGACAGGGTCCGGGGAGCTGTTTTTT.

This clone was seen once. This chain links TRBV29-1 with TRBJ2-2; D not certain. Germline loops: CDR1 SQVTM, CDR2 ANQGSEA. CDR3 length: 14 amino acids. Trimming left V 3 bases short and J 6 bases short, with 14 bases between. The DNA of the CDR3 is TGCAGCGTTGACCGGTCAGAGGACCCCGGGGAGCTGTTTTTT. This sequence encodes CSVDRSEDPGELFF.

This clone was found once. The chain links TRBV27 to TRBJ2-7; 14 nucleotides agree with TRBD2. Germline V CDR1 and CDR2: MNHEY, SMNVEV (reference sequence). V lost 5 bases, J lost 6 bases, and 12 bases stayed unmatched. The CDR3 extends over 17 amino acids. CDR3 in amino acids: CASSPRTSGRTPLEQYF. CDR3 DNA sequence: TGTGCCAGCAGTCCCCGGACTAGCGGGAGGACCCCTCTCGAGCAGTACTTC.

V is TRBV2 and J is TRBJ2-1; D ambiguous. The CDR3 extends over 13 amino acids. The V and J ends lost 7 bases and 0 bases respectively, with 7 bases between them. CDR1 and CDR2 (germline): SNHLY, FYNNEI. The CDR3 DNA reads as TGTGCCAGCAACCCCTACTCCTACAATGAGCAGTTCTTC. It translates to CASNPYSYNEQFF.